This record looks at one T cell receptor (beta chain) sequence and its context. Antigen unknown. The record originates from a study of cytomegalovirus exposure and HLA in healthy donors. Whole-study results and caveats: In a later analysis, several top co-occurrence clusters appeared linked to parvovirus B19, influenza, CMV and Epstein-Barr virus. A later examination showed that TCR association rates differed by HLA locus, with DRB1 most and HLA-C fewest.

Amplification used 60 Vbeta primers and 13 Jbeta primers. Assay used: immunoSEQ multiplex PCR; TCRdb lists only in-frame clones, some missing. The sample holds about 73,000 clones, roughly 75% seen once. The CDR3 spans 13 residues. V lost 4 bases to trimming and J lost 5 bases; unmatched junction nucleotides: 3. The V gene's germline CDR1 is SGHKS and CDR2 YYEKEE (reference sequence). Sequencing was carried out using PBMCs. The source of this sequence is a male donor in good health and CMV-seronegative. The rearrangement links TRBV5-5 to TRBJ2-3; 8 bases agree with TRBD1. CDR3 DNA: TGTGCCAGCAGCCCGGACAGGGTAGATACGCAGTATTTT. The encoded protein is CASSPDRVDTQYF.